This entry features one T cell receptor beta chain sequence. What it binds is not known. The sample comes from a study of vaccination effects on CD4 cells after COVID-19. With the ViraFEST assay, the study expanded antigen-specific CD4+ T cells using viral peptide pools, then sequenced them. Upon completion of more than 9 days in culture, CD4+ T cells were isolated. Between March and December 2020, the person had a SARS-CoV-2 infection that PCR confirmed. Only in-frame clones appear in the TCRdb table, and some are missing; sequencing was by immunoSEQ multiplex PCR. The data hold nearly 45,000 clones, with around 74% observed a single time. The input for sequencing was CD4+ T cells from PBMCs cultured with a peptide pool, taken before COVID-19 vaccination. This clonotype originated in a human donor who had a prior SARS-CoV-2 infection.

For the CDR3, the DNA is TGTGCCAGCAGCCGTTCTAGCGGGGGGCGTACAGATACGCAGTATTTT. Translating it yields CASSRSSGGRTDTQYF. This rearrangement joins TRBV5-5 to TRBJ2-3; 11 nucleotides match TRBD2. CDR3 size: 16 residues. Germline loops: CDR1 SGHKS, CDR2 YYEKEE (reference sequence). The V and J ends lost 4 bases and 3 bases, in that order; junction bases with no gene match: 7.